This entry lists 25 T cell receptor beta chains sequenced from one sample in a study of T cells in Graves' hyperthyroidism and ophthalmopathy. The CDR3 regions of TCR beta were amplified from RNA transcripts. HTBI primers were used for first-round RT-PCR of the TCR CDR3. MiXCR, applied by TCRdb to the multiplex PCR reads, yields one record per CDR3 protein. Of fewer than 450,000 distinct CDR3 sequences listed, about a sixth are singletons. Sequenced sample: blood. These receptors all stem from a woman aged 30 to 39 with Graves' hyperthyroidism that later progressed to Graves' ophthalmopathy.

The chain carries TRBV5-1 and TRBJ2-1; TRBD2 is a possible D gene (5 bases). Between the trimmed V and J ends, which lost 3 bases and 8 bases, there was a span of 15 bases. The germline V gene has CDR1 SGHRS and CDR2 YFSETQ. CDR3 length equals 14 residues. CDR3 coding DNA: TGCGCCAGCAGCTACGGGGAGAGTATAGATGAGCAGTTCTTC. It codes for CASSYGESIDEQFF.

A few counts support this clonotype. This chain connects TRBV5-6 to TRBJ2-7; TRBD1 matches 9 bases. CDR3 length: 15 residues. V gave up 4 bases and J gave up 5 bases; unmatched junction bases: 10. Germline V lookup: CDR1 SGHDT, CDR2 YYEEEE. The CDR3 is CASSAGPQGAHEQYF. CDR3 in DNA: TGTGCCAGCAGCGCGGGACCACAGGGGGCCCACGAGCAGTACTTC.

This clonotype was picked up a small number of times. V gene TRBV28 combines with J gene TRBJ1-2; weak D call: TRBD1 (5 bases). From germline, CDR1 is MDHEN and CDR2 SYDVKM. The V gene lost 6 bases and the J gene lost 4 bases, with 15 bases spanning the gap. The CDR3 covers 14 residues. The CDR3 coding sequence is TGTGCCAGCAGCTTACTCAGGGATACCTATGGCTACACCTTC. It is translated as CASSLLRDTYGYTF.

The chain is built from TRBV5-5 and TRBJ1-2; 9 nucleotides agree with TRBD1. This CDR3 region has 15 residues. V trimming: 2 bases; J trimming: 4 bases; junction bases outside the gene matches: 6. Germline V gene lookup returns CDR1 SGHKS and CDR2 YYEKEE (reference sequence). The CDR3 reads CASSFWDRAFYGYTF. Written as DNA, the CDR3 is TGTGCCAGCAGCTTTTGGGACAGGGCATTCTATGGCTACACCTTC.

The chain links TRBV6-5 to TRBJ2-5; D is possibly TRBD2 (6 bases). Germline V gene lookup returns CDR1 MNHEY and CDR2 SVGAGI. The V and J ends lost 0 bases and 4 bases respectively, with 12 bases between them. The CDR3 is 15 residues long. Here the CDR3 DNA reads TGTGCCAGCAGTTACTCGGGCCTAGCGAGAGAGACCCAGTACTTC. Translation gives CASSYSGLARETQYF.

Worth noting for this clonotype: One junction end disagrees with the germline gene, perhaps due to a read error. The V call is TRBV7-2, the J call TRBJ2-1; unclear D gene. The CDR3 sequence is 17 residues long. The germline CDR1 and CDR2 sequences are SGHTA and FQGNSA. CDR3 nucleotide sequence: TGTGCCCGCAGCCACTTCACGGGTCAGAGTAGTTACAATGAGCAGTTCTTC. This translates into CARSHFTGQSSYNEQFF.

J is TRBJ1-2 and V is TRBV7-9; 8 bases are a match to TRBD1. The V and J ends lost 0 bases and 1 base, in that order; junction bases with no gene match: 10. The CDR3 has 18 amino acids. Germline V gives CDR1 SEHNR, CDR2 FQNEAQ (reference sequence). The CDR3 nucleotides are TGTGCCAGCAGCTTAGCGGGACAGGCCCGAGGACTTAACTATGGCTACACCTTC. This sequence encodes CASSLAGQARGLNYGYTF.

This clonotype has just a few counts. The chain uses TRBV13 and TRBJ2-3; D may correspond to TRBD1 or TRBD2 (5 bases each). Germline lookup yields CDR1 PRHDT and CDR2 FYEKMQ (reference sequence). The V and J ends lost 5 bases and 6 bases respectively, with 18 bases between them. The CDR3 covers 15 residues. The CDR3 protein is CASSLGAVSLDTQYF. The CDR3 nucleotides are TGTGCCAGCAGCCTCGGGGCAGTCTCTCTTGATACGCAGTATTTT.

With regard to this clonotype: With a much larger clone just one base away, this may be a read error. The rearrangement links TRBV11-2 to TRBJ2-7, with TRBD2 matching 7 bases. The CDR3 sequence is 17 residues long. Germline V gives CDR1 SGHAT, CDR2 FQNNGV. The junction had 16 bases not matched to a gene; V was cut back by 1 base and J by 7 bases. The CDR3 nucleotides read TGTGCCAGCAGCTTAGTTCTCGGCGCTCCAGGGAGGGATGAGCAGTACTTC. This codes for CASSLVLGAPGRDEQYF.

The sample holds a few counts of this clonotype. The V call is TRBV6-1, the J call TRBJ1-5; a possible D gene is TRBD1 (5 bases). CDR3 length: 15 residues. Trimming pared 5 bases from V and 4 bases from J, leaving 15 bases between. Germline V gene sequence: CDR1 MNHNS, CDR2 SASEGT. DNA for the CDR3: TGTGCCAGCAGTTATGGGCAGGGCGATAATCAGCCCCAGCATTTT. Translated: CASSYGQGDNQPQHF.

This clonotype was seen ten or more times. CDR3 protein: CATDGGLAGGPSYNEQFF. CDR3 in DNA: TGTGCCACTGACGGTGGACTAGCGGGAGGGCCATCCTACAATGAGCAGTTCTTC. J is TRBJ2-1 and V is TRBV19; 15 bases align to TRBD2. The CDR3 is made up of 18 amino acids. Germline CDR1 LNHDA, CDR2 SQIVND (reference sequence). V dropped 10 bases and J dropped 1; count of bases not matched to a gene: 11.

With respect to this clonotype: A much larger clone lies a single base off, so this may be a read error. The genes are TRBV28 and TRBJ2-1; D is possibly TRBD2 (6 bases). Trimming pared 4 bases from V and 5 bases from J, leaving 18 bases between. Germline CDR1 is MDHEN and CDR2 is SYDVKM. This CDR3 region has 16 residues. The CDR3 reads CASSWTGTGGNNEQFF. The CDR3 DNA follows: TGTGCCAGCAGTTGGACCGGGACTGGCGGCAACAATGAGCAGTTCTTC.

In its sample, this clonotype was seen a few times. V is TRBV20-1 and J is TRBJ2-1; 9 nucleotides match TRBD2. Germline V gene data show CDR1 as DFQATT and CDR2 as SNEGSKA (reference sequence). The CDR3 has 16 residues. The junction had 7 bases not matched to a gene; V was cut back by 3 bases and J by 1 base. CDR3: CSARARSGRSYNEQFF. The CDR3 nucleotides are TGCAGTGCTAGGGCTAGGAGCGGGAGGTCCTACAATGAGCAGTTCTTC.

This chain joins TRBV4-1 and TRBJ1-5; 7 bases fit TRBD1. CDR1 MGHRA and CDR2 YSYEKL come from the germline V gene. This CDR3 is 14 amino acids long. Losses at the gene ends were 3 bases for V and 6 bases for J; bases not matched to a gene: 5. CDR3 loop: CASSHEQGSQPQHF. The CDR3 DNA reads TGCGCCAGCAGCCATGAACAGGGGAGTCAGCCCCAGCATTTT.

In its sample, this clonotype was seen a few times. The V and J genes are TRBV5-5 and TRBJ1-6; TRBD1 might be the D (5 bases). Per the germline V gene, CDR1 is SGHKS and CDR2 is YYEKEE (reference sequence). V was pared by 4 bases and J by 8 bases, with 22 bases between. The CDR3 is made up of 17 amino acids. DNA for the CDR3: TGTGCCAGCAGCCGAACCCGGGACCGCGGCCGTCATTCACCCCTCCACTTT. It encodes CASSRTRDRGRHSPLHF. Together with reference TRBV5-5 and TRBJ1-6, the CDR3 gives the full variable domain: DAGVTQSPTHLIKTRGQQVTLRCSPISGHKSVSWYQQVLGQGPQFIFQYYEKEERGRGNFPDRFSARQFPNYSSELNVNALLLGDSALYLCASSRTRDRGRHSPLHFGNGTRLTVT.

This clonotype was observed at least ten times. This chain connects TRBV3-1 to TRBJ1-5; D is undetermined. The CDR3 loop spans 13 amino acids. Germline V CDR1 and CDR2: LGHDT, YNNKEL (reference sequence). Trimming pared 0 bases from V and 6 bases from J, leaving 6 bases between. CDR3 residues: CASSQDRVQPQHF. The CDR3, as DNA: TGTGCCAGCAGCCAAGATAGAGTTCAGCCCCAGCATTTT.

This clonotype showed up many times. J is TRBJ2-7 and V is TRBV2; D possibly corresponds to TRBD1 (6 bases). Trimming pared 7 bases from V and 6 bases from J, leaving 16 bases between. The CDR3 consists of 13 residues. The germline gives CDR1 SNHLY, CDR2 FYNNEI. The CDR3 region is CASKSGVTSEQYF. The CDR3 DNA is TGTGCCAGCAAATCAGGGGTAACATCCGAGCAGTACTTC.

For this clonotype: The conserved final phenylalanine or tryptophan is absent from the CDR3, which likely points to a read error. The chain is built from TRBV28 and TRBJ1-2, with 8 bases identical to TRBD1. CDR1 MDHEN and CDR2 SYDVKM come from the germline V gene. The ends lost 5 bases at V and 5 bases at J; junction bases unmatched: 7. The CDR3 totals 14 residues. The CDR3 DNA is TGTGCCAGCAGTAGGACAGGGAGACAGTATGGCTACACCCTC. Amino acid sequence: CASSRTGRQYGYTL.

This clonotype was recorded at least ten times. V usage is TRBV7-8 and J usage is TRBJ2-3; the D is unclear. Germline V gene lookup returns CDR1 SGHVS and CDR2 FQNEAQ. The CDR3 loop spans 12 amino acids. V lost 4 bases and J lost 5, with 7 bases in between. This CDR3 is CASSSIGDTQYF. CDR3 nucleotide sequence: TGTGCCAGCAGCTCCATCGGAGATACGCAGTATTTT.

V is TRBV10-2 and J is TRBJ1-2, with 10 bases aligning to TRBD1. Germline loops: CDR1 WSHSY, CDR2 SAAADI. After removal of 3 bases from V and 8 bases from J, the junction contained 15 bases not matched to a gene. This CDR3 is 17 amino acids long. The CDR3 loop is CASSDRGQGKRVGGYTF. CDR3 DNA: TGCGCCAGCAGTGACAGGGGACAGGGGAAGAGGGTAGGGGGCTACACCTTC.

The chain carries TRBV28 and TRBJ2-1; the D call may be TRBD1 or TRBD2 (5 bases each). The CDR3 has 12 amino acids. Trimming removed 6 bases from V and 7 bases from J, with 10 bases in between. Germline CDR1 reads MDHEN; CDR2 reads SYDVKM. Written as DNA, the CDR3 is TGTGCCAGCAGGGGGGAGAGGAATGAGCAGTTCTTC. Protein: CASRGERNEQFF. The variable domain in full, with the rest retrieved from reference TRBV28 and TRBJ2-1, is DVKVTQSSRYLVKRTGEKVFLECVQDMDHENMFWYRQDPGLGLRLIYFSYDVKMKEKGDIPEGYSVSREKKERFSLILESASTNQTSMYLCASRGERNEQFFGPGTRLTVL.

This clonotype was observed many times. The CDR3 region is CASSETGGPLHF. The CDR3 bases are TGTGCCAGCAGCGAGACAGGAGGACCCCTCCACTTT. The chain carries TRBV9 and TRBJ1-6, with a weak D call TRBD1 (6 bases). The length of the CDR3 is 12 residues. Germline CDR1 SGDLS, CDR2 YYNGEE. Trimming stripped 3 bases from V and 12 bases from J, with 10 bases between.

This clonotype was observed many times. V is TRBV18 and J is TRBJ1-2; unclear D gene. The ends were cut back, 0 bases at V and 8 bases at J, with 10 bases in the middle. The germline CDR1 and CDR2 sequences are KGHSH and LQKENI. This CDR3 is 13 amino acids long. Here the CDR3 reads CASSPPGLYGYTF. As DNA, the CDR3 is TGTGCCAGCTCACCACCGGGGTTATACGGCTACACCTTC.

The chain uses TRBV20-1 and TRBJ2-5; 7 bases are shared with TRBD2. The germline CDR1 and CDR2 sequences are DFQATT and SNEGSKA (reference sequence). V trimming: 0 bases; J trimming: 9 bases; junction bases outside the gene matches: 7. The CDR3 loop spans 13 amino acids. For the CDR3, the DNA is TGCAGTGCTAGAGATCTTTTGGGAGGGGCCCAGTACTTC. This codes for CSARDLLGGAQYF.

The V and J genes are TRBV5-1 and TRBJ2-7, with 7 bases lining up with TRBD1. This CDR3 spans 13 amino acids. Germline V gene sequence: CDR1 SGHRS, CDR2 YFSETQ. The trim removed 0 bases at V and 7 bases at J, leaving 4 bases unmatched. The DNA for the CDR3 is TGCGCCAGCAGCTTGGGGGGACAGACAGAGCAGTACTTC. Residues: CASSLGGQTEQYF.